The rows below give T cell receptor beta chains drawn from one sample of a study of CD8+CD57+ T cells in acquired aplastic anemia. In TCRdb, the reads were re-called with MiXCR into one record per CDR3 protein. The repertoire holds around 42,000 distinct CDR3 sequences, with less than 65% as singletons. The sequencing input was sorted CD4+, CD8+, or CD8+CD57+ T cells (not recorded which) from PBMCs. The receptors originated from a human donor with aplastic anemia. Each CDR3 is given with its conserved first and last residue. Each record gives: clone size, J gene, D gene, V gene, CDR3 protein, CDR3 DNA. D genes are given only for firm matches. The listing skips clone size in some rows; elsewhere it reads once, few, many or a size class.

>.|TRBJ1-1|.|TRBV19
CASRHSQSGAFF
TGTGCCAGTAGACATAGTCAGTCTGGAGCTTTCTTT
>.|TRBJ1-1|TRBD1|TRBV5-1
CASSLVGTGGYGTEAFF
TGCGCCAGCAGCTTGGTTGGGACAGGGGGGTACGGCACTGAAGCTTTCTTT
>few|TRBJ1-1|TRBD1|TRBV4-2
CASSQIGTGEFTEAFF
TGTGCCAGTAGCCAAATCGGGACAGGTGAATTCACTGAAGCTTTCTTT
>.|TRBJ1-2|TRBD1|TRBV2
CASSQQGADGYTF
TGTGCCAGCAGTCAACAGGGGGCAGATGGCTACACCTTC
>many|TRBJ1-2|.|TRBV4-1
CASSQGTNRDVGYTF
TGCGCCAGCAGCCAAGGGACGAACAGGGATGTGGGCTACACCTTC
>.|TRBJ2-5|.|TRBV19
CASSIAGVETQYF
TGTGCCAGTAGTATTGCCGGGGTCGAGACCCAGTACTTC
>.|TRBJ1-2|.|TRBV29-1
CSGDRTGRYTF
TGCAGCGGCGACCGAACAGGCCGCTACACCTTC
>few|TRBJ1-2|TRBD1|TRBV12-3/TRBV12-4
CASSLGTEFYGYTF
TGTGCCAGCAGTTTGGGGACAGAGTTCTATGGCTACACCTTC
>few|TRBJ2-7|.|TRBV7-8
CASSSPGLSSYEQYF
TGTGCCAGCAGCTCCCCGGGACTGAGCTCCTACGAGCAGTACTTC
>once|TRBJ1-1|.|TRBV29-1
CSVRQTEAFF
TGCAGCGTTAGACAGACTGAAGCTTTCTTT
>.|TRBJ1-6|.|TRBV9
CASSNGDSPISPLHF
TGTGCCAGCAGCAACGGGGACTCACCGATTTCACCCCTCCACTTT
>.|TRBJ2-1|TRBD2|TRBV19
CAGSISGVAYNEQFF
TGTGCCGGTAGTATCAGCGGGGTGGCCTACAATGAGCAGTTCTTC
>few|TRBJ2-5|.|TRBV20-1
CSARDFQETQYF
TGCAGTGCCAGGGACTTTCAAGAGACCCAGTACTTC
>once|TRBJ1-1|TRBD1|TRBV9
CASSVDGTGGTEAFF
TGTGCCAGCAGCGTAGATGGCACAGGGGGCACTGAAGCTTTCTTT
>many|TRBJ1-5|.|TRBV12-3/TRBV12-4
CASSLQAGVVQPQHF
TGTGCCAGCAGTCTTCAGGCAGGGGTGGTTCAGCCCCAGCATTTT
>.|TRBJ2-5|.|TRBV10-3
CAISRQGFETQYF
TGTGCCATCAGTCGACAAGGGTTTGAGACCCAGTACTTC
>.|TRBJ1-2|.|TRBV7-8
CASSLQGSGGYTF
TGTGCCAGCAGCTTACAGGGATCAGGTGGCTACACCTTC
>.|TRBJ2-7|TRBD2|TRBV7-2
CASSTSGGDGEQYF
TGTGCCAGCAGCACTAGCGGGGGGGACGGCGAGCAGTACTTC
>.|TRBJ2-5|.|TRBV9
CASSSLPETQYF
TGTGCCAGCAGCTCACTGCCGGAGACCCAGTACTTC
>many|TRBJ1-3|.|TRBV9
CASSLGFVSSGNTIYF
TGTGCCAGCAGCTTGGGCTTCGTTAGCTCTGGAAACACCATATATTTT
>many|TRBJ2-7|TRBD1|TRBV12-3/TRBV12-4
CASSLANRGSHEQYF
TGTGCCAGCAGTTTAGCAAACAGGGGTTCCCACGAGCAGTACTTC
>few|TRBJ1-1|TRBD1|TRBV6-1
CASAGTANTEAFF
TGTGCCAGCGCCGGGACAGCGAACACTGAAGCTTTCTTT
>.|TRBJ1-2|TRBD1|TRBV5-4
CASSLGQGVYGYTF
TGTGCCAGCAGCTTGGGACAGGGTGTCTATGGCTACACCTTC
>.|TRBJ1-2|TRBD1|TRBV19
CASSVPGQDGDGYTF
TGTGCCAGTAGTGTACCGGGACAGGATGGCGATGGCTACACCTTC
>many|TRBJ1-2|TRBD1|TRBV6-1
CASRTPGQGNGYTF
TGTGCCAGCAGGACACCGGGACAGGGAAATGGCTACACCTTC
>many|TRBJ1-4|TRBD1|TRBV7-9
CASSSGTGYEKLFF
TGTGCCAGCAGCTCCGGGACAGGGTACGAAAAACTGTTTTTT
>.|TRBJ1-1|.|TRBV15
CATSSKGTTDEAFF
TGTGCCACCAGCAGCAAAGGGACCACTGACGAAGCTTTCTTT
>.|TRBJ1-2|TRBD1|TRBV29-1
CSVGTGYGYTF
TGCAGCGTTGGGACAGGTTATGGCTACACCTTC
>.|TRBJ2-7|.|TRBV19
CASSLSGTNYEQYF
TGTGCCAGTAGTCTGTCCGGGACAAACTACGAGCAGTACTTC
>.|TRBJ1-2|TRBD1|TRBV2
CASRGSGWQGGGYTF
TGTGCCAGCAGGGGGTCCGGATGGCAGGGGGGCGGCTACACCTTC
>once|TRBJ1-3|.|TRBV25-1
CASTIEAGKYFSGNTMYF
TGTGCCAGCACCATCGAGGCAGGGAAATATTTCTCTGGAAACACCATGTATTTT
>.|TRBJ2-5|TRBD2|TRBV20-1
CSASSGGALETQYF
TGCAGTGCCAGTAGCGGGGGGGCTTTGGAGACCCAGTACTTC
>.|TRBJ1-6|TRBD1|TRBV11-3
CASSRAGTGGSPLHF
TGTGCCAGCAGCAGAGCTGGGACAGGGGGATCACCCCTCCACTTT
>few|TRBJ1-1|.|TRBV29-1
CSVVFLNTEAFF
TGCAGCGTTGTATTCCTGAACACTGAAGCTTTCTTT
>.|TRBJ2-1|.|TRBV2
CASSEFMGRASYNEQFF
TGTGCCAGCAGTGAATTCATGGGCAGGGCATCCTACAATGAGCAGTTCTTC
>once|TRBJ1-5|.|TRBV6-1
CASSGTILNQPQHF
TGTGCCAGCAGCGGGACAATCCTCAATCAGCCCCAGCATTTT
>.|TRBJ2-5|.|TRBV19
CASSISAVQETQYF
TGTGCCAGTAGTATATCGGCCGTCCAAGAGACCCAGTACTTC
>.|TRBJ2-3|.|TRBV25-1
CASSESGAHTDTQYF
TGTGCCAGCAGTGAATCCGGGGCGCACACAGATACGCAGTATTTT
>once|TRBJ1-2|.|TRBV29-1
CSVAQGSGYTF
TGCAGCGTTGCTCAGGGTAGCGGCTACACCTTC
>.|TRBJ1-6|TRBD1|TRBV20-1
CSAKDRDSPLHF
TGCAGTGCTAAGGACAGGGATTCACCCCTCCACTTT
>many|TRBJ2-4|.|TRBV20-1
CSARDLLQDNNVKNIQYF
TGCAGTGCTAGAGATCTACTTCAGGACAACAACGTTAAAAACATTCAGTACTTC
>.|TRBJ1-6|.|TRBV10-1
CASSGRTDNSPPHF
TGCGCCAGCAGTGGACGAACAGATAATTCACCCCCCCACTTT
>many|TRBJ2-1|.|TRBV5-4
CASSLAAFPAVGEQFF
TGTGCCAGCAGCTTGGCCGCCTTCCCGGCGGTTGGTGAGCAGTTCTTC
>.|TRBJ1-3|TRBD1|TRBV7-6
CASSIGTGRAGNTIYF
TGTGCCAGCAGCATAGGGACAGGGAGGGCTGGAAACACCATATATTTT
>.|TRBJ2-1|TRBD2|TRBV19
CASSQSGRFNEQFF
TGTGCCAGTAGTCAGAGCGGGAGGTTCAATGAGCAGTTCTTC
>many|TRBJ2-1|.|TRBV27
CASSRPNYNEQFF
TGTGCCAGCAGCCGGCCGAACTACAATGAGCAGTTCTTC
>once|TRBJ2-7|.|TRBV7-2
CASSITFYYEQYF
TGTGCCAGCAGTATCACCTTTTACTACGAGCAGTACTTC
>few|TRBJ2-7|TRBD2|TRBV14
CASSVGLAGGYEQYF
TGTGCCAGCAGCGTCGGACTAGCGGGAGGGTACGAGCAGTACTTC
>.|TRBJ2-7|.|TRBV7-3
CASSFTDSYEQYF
TGTGCCAGCAGCTTCACGGACAGCTACGAGCAGTACTTC
>.|TRBJ1-3|.|TRBV2
CASTRGGTGNTIYF
TGTGCCAGCACCAGAGGGGGAACTGGAAACACCATATATTTT
>.|TRBJ1-1|.|TRBV15
CATSSSLRTEAFF
TGTGCCACCAGCAGCTCCTTGCGCACTGAAGCTTTCTTT
>many|TRBJ2-1|.|TRBV19
CASSIIDTPVLNEQFF
TGTGCCAGTAGTATCATAGACACTCCAGTTCTCAATGAGCAGTTCTTC
>few|TRBJ1-1|.|TRBV29-1
CSAKLADGNTEAFF
TGCAGCGCTAAACTAGCGGACGGGAACACTGAAGCTTTCTTT
>medium-sized|TRBJ1-1|.|TRBV2
CASSQVYLNTEAFF
TGTGCCAGCAGTCAGGTATACCTGAACACTGAAGCTTTCTTT